One T cell receptor (beta chain) is described in this entry. The sample is drawn from a study of blood T cell repertoires in COVID-19. The wider study: The United States, Italy and Spain supplied acute and convalescent COVID-19 samples. Sample material is recorded as cDNA or gDNA derived from T cells, B-cell-depleted T cells, or PBMCs.

The CDR3 spans 17 residues. Per germline, CDR1 SGHTA and CDR2 FQGNSA. V was clipped by 2 bases and J by 0 bases, with 14 bases between them. Original methodology: Nucleated cell counts were estimated from reference gene primer amplification. Method: immunoSEQ multiplex PCR; TCRdb's copy keeps in-frame clones and lacks some. V, J and clone size are those of that table, while D and trimming were read from the DNA. The sample has about 210,000 clones, 65% to 90% seen once; the top ten hold about 10%. This TCR derives from a man in his fifties with active or convalescent COVID-19. This chain uses TRBV7-2 with TRBJ2-4; D is possibly TRBD1 (6 bases). Sequencing input: peripheral blood. The CDR3 nucleotides read TGTGCCAGCAGCTTACCTCAGGGGTTTCTAGCCAAAAACATTCAGTACTTC. Residues: CASSLPQGFLAKNIQYF.